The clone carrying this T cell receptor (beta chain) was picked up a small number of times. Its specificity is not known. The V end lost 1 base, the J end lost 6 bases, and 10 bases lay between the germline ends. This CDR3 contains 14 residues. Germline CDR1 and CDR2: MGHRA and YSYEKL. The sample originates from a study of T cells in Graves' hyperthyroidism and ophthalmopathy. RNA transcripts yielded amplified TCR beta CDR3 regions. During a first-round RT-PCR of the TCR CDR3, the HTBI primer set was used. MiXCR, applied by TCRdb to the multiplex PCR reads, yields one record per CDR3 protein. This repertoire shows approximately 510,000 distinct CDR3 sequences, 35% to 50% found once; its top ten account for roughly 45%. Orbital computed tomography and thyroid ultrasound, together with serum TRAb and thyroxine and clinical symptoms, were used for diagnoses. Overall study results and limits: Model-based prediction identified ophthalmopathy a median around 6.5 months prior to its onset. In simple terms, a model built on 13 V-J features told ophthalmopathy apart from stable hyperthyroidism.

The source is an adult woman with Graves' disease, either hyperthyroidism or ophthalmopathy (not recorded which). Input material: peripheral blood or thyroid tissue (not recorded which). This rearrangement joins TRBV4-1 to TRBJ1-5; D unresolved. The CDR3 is CASSQGRMIQPQHF. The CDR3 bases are TGCGCCAGCAGCCAAGGACGGATGATTCAGCCCCAGCATTTT.